The T cell receptor (beta chain) under discussion was sequenced for a study of blood T cell repertoires in COVID-19. The ends were cut back, 3 bases at V and 5 bases at J, with 13 bases in the middle. In germline, CDR1 is SEHNR, CDR2 FQNEAQ (reference sequence). There are 15 residues in the CDR3. Assay: immunoSEQ multiplex PCR; the TCRdb copy retains only in-frame clones and omits some. The sample lists 450,000 or so clones, 85% to 90% seen once, with roughly 0.76% in the top ten. The sequence derives from a man aged 18 to 30 with COVID-19, enrolled during active disease. Sequenced material: peripheral blood. This rearrangement joins TRBV7-9 to TRBJ2-2; D call uncertain. CDR3 sequence reads: CASSLDNRETGELFF. DNA for the CDR3: TGTGCCAGCAGCTTGGATAACAGAGAGACCGGGGAGCTGTTTTTT.